This TCR beta chain was sequenced for a study of T cells after yellow fever vaccination. Study-wide results and limits: Clonotypes appearing in both CD4 and CD8 compartments existed, and their share was small. Post-booster reappearance was seen for most primary-vaccination clones (roughly 96% CD4, 80% to 90% CD8). By day 5 rather than day 15, the secondary response had peaked, though it was weaker.

Germline CDR1 DFQATT, CDR2 SNEGSKA (reference sequence). The CDR3 is 18 amino acids. 5'RACE template switching added a universal primer site and UMIs to TCR cDNA. Via MiXCR, TCRdb re-called the 5' RACE reads, giving one row per CDR3 protein. The sample carries around 600,000 distinct CDR3 sequences, over 9% recorded once. This clonotype was observed a few times. Its antigen remains unidentified. The junction and the germline gene differ at one end; a read error may be behind it. Sequencing was performed on PBMCs, taken on the day of the yellow fever booster vaccination. V usage is TRBV20-1 and J usage is TRBJ2-5; the match to TRBD2 covers 7 bases. The sequence was obtained from a man younger than 45 who received the YFV17D yellow fever vaccine. CDR3 loop: CCARDHGEGWEGKETQYF. CDR3 coding DNA: TGCTGTGCTAGAGATCACGGCGAGGGGTGGGAGGGGAAAGAGACCCAGTACTTC.